Sequencing of this T cell receptor (beta chain) was carried out in a study of blood T cell repertoires in COVID-19. Across the whole study: Some COVID-19 samples were acute and others convalescent; all came from the United States, Italy and Spain.

Seattle patients were enrolled while actively infected and followed longitudinally. CDR3 size: 17 residues. From germline, CDR1 is SGHVT and CDR2 SQSDAQ. The V and J ends lost 1 base and 3 bases, in that order; junction bases with no gene match: 8. Per the original data handling: The authors estimated nucleated cell counts from reference gene primer amplification. Generated by immunoSEQ multiplex PCR, the TCRdb table keeps only in-frame clones and is missing some. Clone size and V and J calls were adopted from that table, with D and trimming inferred from the DNA. Among 430,000 or so clones listed, 70% to 90% were seen once.

The specimen was peripheral blood. The sequence was obtained from a man aged 18 to 35 with COVID-19, enrolled during active disease. The genes are TRBV7-4 and TRBJ1-5; 8 bases agree with TRBD1. CDR3 coding DNA: TGTGCCAGCAGCTTAGTAATGTCAGGGGGCTACAATCAGCCCCAGCATTTT. Its translation is CASSLVMSGGYNQPQHF. Together with reference TRBV7-4 and TRBJ1-5, the CDR3 gives the full variable domain: GAGVSQSPRYKVAKRGRDVALRCDSISGHVTLYWYRQTLGQGSEVLTYSQSDAQRDKSGRPSGRFSAERPERSVSTLKIQRTEQGDSAVYLCASSLVMSGGYNQPQHFGDGTRLSIL.